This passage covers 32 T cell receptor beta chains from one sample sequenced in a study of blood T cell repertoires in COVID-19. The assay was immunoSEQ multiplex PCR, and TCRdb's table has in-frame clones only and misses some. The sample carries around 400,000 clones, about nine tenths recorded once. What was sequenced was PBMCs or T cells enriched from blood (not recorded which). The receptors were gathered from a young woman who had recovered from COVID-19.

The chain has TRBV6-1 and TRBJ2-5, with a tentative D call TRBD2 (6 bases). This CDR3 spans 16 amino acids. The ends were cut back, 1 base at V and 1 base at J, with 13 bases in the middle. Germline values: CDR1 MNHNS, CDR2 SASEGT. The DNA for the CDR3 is TGTGCCAGCAGTGAAGTGTTCGCGGGGCCCCAAGAGACCCAGTACTTC. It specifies CASSEVFAGPQETQYF.

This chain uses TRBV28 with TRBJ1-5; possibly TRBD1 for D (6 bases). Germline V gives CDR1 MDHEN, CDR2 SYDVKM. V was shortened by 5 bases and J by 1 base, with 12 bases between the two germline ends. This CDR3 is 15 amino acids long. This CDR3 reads CASSETGTSNQPQHF. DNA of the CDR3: TGTGCCAGCAGTGAAACAGGGACAAGCAATCAGCCCCAGCATTTT.

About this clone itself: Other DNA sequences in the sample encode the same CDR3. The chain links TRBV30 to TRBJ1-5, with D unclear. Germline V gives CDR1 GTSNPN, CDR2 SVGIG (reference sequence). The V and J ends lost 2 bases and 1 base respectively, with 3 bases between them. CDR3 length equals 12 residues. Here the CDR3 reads CAWSRSNQPQHF. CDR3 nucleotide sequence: TGTGCCTGGAGTCGGAGCAATCAGCCCCAGCATTTT.

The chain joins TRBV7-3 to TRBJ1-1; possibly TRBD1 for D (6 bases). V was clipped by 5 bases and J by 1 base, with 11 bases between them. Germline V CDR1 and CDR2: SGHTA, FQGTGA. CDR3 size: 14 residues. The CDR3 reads CASSIGGRNTEAFF. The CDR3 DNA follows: TGTGCCAGCAGCATAGGGGGTAGGAACACTGAAGCTTTCTTT.

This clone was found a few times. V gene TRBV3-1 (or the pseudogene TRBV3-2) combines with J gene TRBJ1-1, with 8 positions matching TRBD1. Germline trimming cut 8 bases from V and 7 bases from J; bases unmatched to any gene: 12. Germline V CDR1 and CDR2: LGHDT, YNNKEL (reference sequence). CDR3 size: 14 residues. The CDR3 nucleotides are TGTGCCAGCGGCCGAGGACAGGGAGGCCTTGAAGCTTTCTTT. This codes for CASGRGQGGLEAFF.

The chain's CDR3 is CASSTPGLASSYEQYF. CDR3 in DNA: TGTGCCAGCAGTACTCCGGGACTAGCGAGCTCCTACGAGCAGTACTTC. The chain couples TRBV28 to TRBJ2-7; 10 nucleotides agree with TRBD2. Per germline, CDR1 MDHEN and CDR2 SYDVKM. CDR3 length equals 16 residues. Losses at the gene ends were 5 bases for V and 0 bases for J; bases not matched to a gene: 7.

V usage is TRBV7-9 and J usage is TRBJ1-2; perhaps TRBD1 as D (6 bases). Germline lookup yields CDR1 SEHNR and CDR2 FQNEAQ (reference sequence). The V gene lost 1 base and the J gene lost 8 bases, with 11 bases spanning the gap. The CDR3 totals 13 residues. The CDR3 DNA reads TGTGCCAGCAGCTTAGATGGGACATTCGGCTACACCTTC. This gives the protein CASSLDGTFGYTF.

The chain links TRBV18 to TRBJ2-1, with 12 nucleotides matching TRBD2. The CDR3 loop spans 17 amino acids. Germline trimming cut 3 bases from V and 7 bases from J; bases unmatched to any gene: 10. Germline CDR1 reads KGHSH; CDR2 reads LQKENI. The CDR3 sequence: CASSPGTSGFSANEQFF. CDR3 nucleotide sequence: TGTGCCAGCTCACCCGGGACTAGCGGGTTCTCTGCTAATGAGCAGTTCTTC.

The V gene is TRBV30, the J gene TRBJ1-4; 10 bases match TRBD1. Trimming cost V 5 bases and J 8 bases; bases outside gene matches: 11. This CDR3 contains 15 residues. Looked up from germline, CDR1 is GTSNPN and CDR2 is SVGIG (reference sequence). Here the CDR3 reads CAWGQPGQGNEKLFF. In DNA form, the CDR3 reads TGTGCCTGGGGCCAGCCGGGACAGGGGAACGAAAAACTGTTTTTT.

CDR3 residues: CASRPPGRGWGSYGYTF. CDR3 sequence (DNA): TGTGCCAGTCGGCCACCAGGCAGGGGATGGGGAAGCTATGGCTACACCTTC. This chain joins TRBV19 and TRBJ1-2, with a weak D call TRBD1 (6 bases). V lost 8 bases and J lost 4, with 26 bases in between. The germline CDR1 and CDR2 sequences are LNHDA and SQIVND (reference sequence). This CDR3 has 17 residues.

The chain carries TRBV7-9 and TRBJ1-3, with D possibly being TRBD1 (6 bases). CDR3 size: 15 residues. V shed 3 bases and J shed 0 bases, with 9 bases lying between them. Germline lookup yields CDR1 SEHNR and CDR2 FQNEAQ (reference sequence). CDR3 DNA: TGTGCCAGCAGCTTCGGACAGCACTCTGGAAACACCATATATTTT. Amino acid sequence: CASSFGQHSGNTIYF.

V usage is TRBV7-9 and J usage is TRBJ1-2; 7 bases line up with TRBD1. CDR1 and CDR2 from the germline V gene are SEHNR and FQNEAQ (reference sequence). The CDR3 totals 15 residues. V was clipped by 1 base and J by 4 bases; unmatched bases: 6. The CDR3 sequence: CASSLEVDRAYGYTF. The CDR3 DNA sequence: TGTGCCAGCAGCTTAGAGGTTGACAGGGCCTATGGCTACACCTTC.

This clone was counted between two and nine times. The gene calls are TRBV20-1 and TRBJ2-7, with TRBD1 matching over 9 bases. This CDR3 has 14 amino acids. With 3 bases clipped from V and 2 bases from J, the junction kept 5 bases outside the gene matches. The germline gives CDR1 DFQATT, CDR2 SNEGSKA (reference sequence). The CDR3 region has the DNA TGCAGTGCTAGTGGGGACAGGGTACCCTACGAGCAGTACTTC. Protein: CSASGDRVPYEQYF.

For the CDR3, the DNA is TGTGCCAGCAGCGACTTTAGCTCTGGAAACACCATATATTTT. As protein: CASSDFSSGNTIYF. V is TRBV9 and J is TRBJ1-3; D not resolved. Germline V CDR1 and CDR2: SGDLS, YYNGEE. This CDR3 has 14 residues. Trimming stripped 3 bases from V and 0 bases from J, with 7 bases between.

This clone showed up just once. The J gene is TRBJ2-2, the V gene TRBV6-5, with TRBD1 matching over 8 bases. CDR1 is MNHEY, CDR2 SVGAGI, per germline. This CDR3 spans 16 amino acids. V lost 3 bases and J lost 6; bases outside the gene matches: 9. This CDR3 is CASSYTGGEVSGELFF. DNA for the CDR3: TGTGCCAGCAGTTATACAGGGGGAGAAGTATCCGGGGAGCTGTTTTTT.

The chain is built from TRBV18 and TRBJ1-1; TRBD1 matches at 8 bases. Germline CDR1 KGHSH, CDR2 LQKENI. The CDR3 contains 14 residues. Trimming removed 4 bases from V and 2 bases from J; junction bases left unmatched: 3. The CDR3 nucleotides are TGTGCCAGCTCACGGACAGGGTCAAACACTGAAGCTTTCTTT. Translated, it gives CASSRTGSNTEAFF.

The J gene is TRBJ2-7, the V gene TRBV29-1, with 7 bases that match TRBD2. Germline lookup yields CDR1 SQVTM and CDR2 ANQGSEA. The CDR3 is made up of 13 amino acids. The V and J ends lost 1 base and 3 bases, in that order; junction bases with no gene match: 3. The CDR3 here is CSVEGLADYEQYF. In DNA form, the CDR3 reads TGCAGCGTTGAAGGACTAGCTGACTACGAGCAGTACTTC.

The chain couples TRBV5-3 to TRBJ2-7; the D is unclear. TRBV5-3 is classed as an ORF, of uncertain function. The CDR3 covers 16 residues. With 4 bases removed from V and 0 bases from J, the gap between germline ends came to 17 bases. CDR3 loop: CARSPESWYSSYEQYF. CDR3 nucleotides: TGTGCCAGAAGCCCCGAATCATGGTATAGCTCCTACGAGCAGTACTTC.

The CDR3 is CASSPGDRDTGELFF. CDR3 coding DNA: TGCGCCAGCAGCCCAGGGGACAGGGACACCGGGGAGCTGTTTTTT. The V and J genes are TRBV4-1 and TRBJ2-2; 9 positions agree with TRBD1. V lost 4 bases, J lost 3 bases, and 3 bases stayed unmatched. CDR3 length equals 15 residues. The germline CDR1 and CDR2 sequences are MGHRA and YSYEKL.

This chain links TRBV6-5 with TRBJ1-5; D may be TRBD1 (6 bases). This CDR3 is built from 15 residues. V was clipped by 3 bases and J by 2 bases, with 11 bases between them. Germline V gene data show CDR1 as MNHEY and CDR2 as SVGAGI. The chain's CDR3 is CASSYQGIGNQPQHF. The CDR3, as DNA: TGTGCCAGCAGTTATCAGGGGATAGGCAATCAGCCCCAGCATTTT.

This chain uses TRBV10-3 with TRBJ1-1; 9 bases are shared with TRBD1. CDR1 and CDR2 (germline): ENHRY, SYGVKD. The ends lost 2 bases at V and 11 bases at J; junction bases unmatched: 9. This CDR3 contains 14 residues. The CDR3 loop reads CAISEPTGGASAFF. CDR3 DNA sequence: TGTGCCATCAGTGAGCCCACAGGGGGCGCATCGGCTTTCTTT.

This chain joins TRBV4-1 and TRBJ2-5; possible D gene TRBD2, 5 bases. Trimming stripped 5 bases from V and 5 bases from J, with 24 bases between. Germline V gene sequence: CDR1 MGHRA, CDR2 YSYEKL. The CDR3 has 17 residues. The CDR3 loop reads CASSKRTPLPLGETQYF. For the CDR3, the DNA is TGCGCCAGCAGCAAGAGGACTCCACTACCTTTAGGGGAGACCCAGTACTTC.

This CDR3 is CASRYGQGPGYTF. The DNA for the CDR3 is TGTGCCAGCAGATATGGACAGGGTCCAGGCTACACCTTC. V is TRBV6-5 and J is TRBJ1-2, with 8 bases lining up with TRBD1. CDR3 length equals 13 residues. Per the germline V gene, CDR1 is MNHEY and CDR2 is SVGAGI. V shed 6 bases, J shed 8 bases, and the junction held 8 bases outside the gene matches.

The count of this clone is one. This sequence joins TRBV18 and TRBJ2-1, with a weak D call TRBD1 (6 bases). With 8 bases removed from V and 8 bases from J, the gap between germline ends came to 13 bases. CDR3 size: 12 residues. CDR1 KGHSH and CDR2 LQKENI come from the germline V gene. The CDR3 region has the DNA TGTGCCAGCGGACAGAAATCGGATGAGCAGTTCTTC. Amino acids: CASGQKSDEQFF.

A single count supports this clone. The CDR3 nucleotides read TGCAGTGCTGGTCGGGGCTACACCTTC. Amino acids: CSAGRGYTF. The chain uses TRBV20-1 and TRBJ1-2; D not resolved. CDR3 length: 9 amino acids. Germline CDR1 is DFQATT and CDR2 is SNEGSKA (reference sequence). V gave up 5 bases and J gave up 8 bases, with 6 bases separating them.

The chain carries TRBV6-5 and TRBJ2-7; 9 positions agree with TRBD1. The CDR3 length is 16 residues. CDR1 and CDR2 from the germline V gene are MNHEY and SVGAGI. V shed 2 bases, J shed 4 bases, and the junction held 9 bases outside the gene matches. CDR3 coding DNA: TGTGCCAGCAGTTACGGGACAGGGAGCTTCGTTTACGAGCAGTACTTC. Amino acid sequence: CASSYGTGSFVYEQYF.

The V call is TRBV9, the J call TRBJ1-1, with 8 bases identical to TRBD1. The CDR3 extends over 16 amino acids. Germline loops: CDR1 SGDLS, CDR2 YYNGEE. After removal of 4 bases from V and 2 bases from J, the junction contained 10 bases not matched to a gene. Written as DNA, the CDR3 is TGTGCCAGCAGCCCCAGGACAGGGCCTTACAACACTGAAGCTTTCTTT. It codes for CASSPRTGPYNTEAFF. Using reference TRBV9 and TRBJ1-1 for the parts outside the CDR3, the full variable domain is DSGVTQTPKHLITATGQRVTLRCSPRSGDLSVYWYQQSLDQGLQFLIQYYNGEERAKGNILERFSAQQFPDLHSELNLSSLELGDSALYFCASSPRTGPYNTEAFFGQGTRLTVV.

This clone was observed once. The CDR3 reads CASSFTQTRQGGEQYF. The CDR3 region has the DNA TGTGCCAGCAGTTTCACTCAAACCCGACAGGGGGGGGAGCAGTACTTC. The V call is TRBV6-2 or TRBV6-3, the J call TRBJ2-7; 9 bases align to TRBD1. The junction had 14 bases not matched to a gene; V was cut back by 4 bases and J by 7 bases. The CDR3 length is 16 residues. The V gene's germline CDR1 is MNHEY and CDR2 SVGEGT.

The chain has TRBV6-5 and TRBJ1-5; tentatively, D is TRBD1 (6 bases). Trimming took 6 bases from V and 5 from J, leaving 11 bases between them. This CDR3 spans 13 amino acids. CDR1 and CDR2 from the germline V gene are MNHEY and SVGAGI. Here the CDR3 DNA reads TGTGCCAGCAGCGTACAGGGTGATCAGCCCCAGCATTTT. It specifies CASSVQGDQPQHF.

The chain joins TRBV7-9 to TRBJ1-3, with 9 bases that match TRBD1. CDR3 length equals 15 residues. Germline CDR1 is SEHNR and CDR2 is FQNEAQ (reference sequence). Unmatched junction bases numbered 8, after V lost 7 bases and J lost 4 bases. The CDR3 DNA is TGTGCCAGCAACCTACAGGGGGCGTCAGGAAACACCATATATTTT. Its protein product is CASNLQGASGNTIYF.

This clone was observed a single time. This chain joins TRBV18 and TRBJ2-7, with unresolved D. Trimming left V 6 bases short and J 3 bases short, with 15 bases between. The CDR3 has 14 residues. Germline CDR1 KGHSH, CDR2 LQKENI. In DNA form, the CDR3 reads TGTGCCAGCTCGGGTCAACAAACAGACTACGAGCAGTACTTC. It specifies CASSGQQTDYEQYF.

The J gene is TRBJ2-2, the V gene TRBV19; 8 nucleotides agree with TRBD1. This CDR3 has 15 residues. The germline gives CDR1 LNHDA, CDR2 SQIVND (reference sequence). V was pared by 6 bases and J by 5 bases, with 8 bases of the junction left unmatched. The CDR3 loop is CASRTTGVRTGELFF. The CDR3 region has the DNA TGTGCCAGTAGGACGACAGGGGTGAGAACCGGGGAGCTGTTTTTT.